These T cell receptor delta chains were read from a single sample in a study of Vδ1+ human thymocytes. TCRdb reanalysed the multiplex PCR reads via CATT. The repertoire holds under 80,000 delta-chain clones, with about 38% as singletons. The sequenced material came from Vdelta1+ gamma-delta thymocytes from the thymus. These receptors were collected from a boy under two years old who had congenital heart surgery. Both conserved end residues are part of each CDR3. Fields, in order: clone size, J gene, V gene, D gene, CDR3 protein, CDR3 DNA. The D gene is left open where the match is weak. Not all rows give a size; the values are once, few, many and, for expanded clones, a class.

>NA|TRDJ1|TRDV1|TRDD3
CALGEHGWTSRTGGYSHTDKLIF
TGTGCTCTTGGGGAACACGGGTGGACGTCGCGGACTGGGGGCTACTCCCACACCGATAAACTCATCTTT
>NA|TRDJ1|TRDV1|NA
CALGELLPPQWGTSYTDKLIF
TGTGCTCTTGGGGAACTCCTTCCGCCACAATGGGGGACCTCGTACACCGATAAACTCATCTTT
>few|TRDJ1|TRDV1|NA
CALGEQKPFSFRGFYTDKLIF
TGTGCTCTTGGGGAACAGAAACCGTTTTCCTTTCGTGGGTTCTACACCGATAAACTCATCTTT
>many|TRDJ1|TRDV2|NA
CACDLASPTDKLIF
TGTGCCTGTGACCTCGCTAGCCCCACCGATAAACTCATCTTT
>NA|TRDJ1|TRDV1|TRDD3
CALRCGFPIGAGGVTDKLIF
TGTGCTCTTCGGTGTGGGTTTCCTATAGGTGCTGGGGGAGTCACCGATAAACTCATCTTT
>NA|TRDJ1|TRDV1|TRDD3
CALGEFASALLGDTGTDKLIF
TGTGCTCTTGGGGAATTCGCCTCCGCCCTACTGGGGGATACGGGCACCGATAAACTCATCTTT
>NA|TRDJ1|TRDV1|TRDD3
CALGEHRKTLRTGGSEYTDRLIF
TGTGCTCTTGGGGAACACCGTAAAACCCTTCGTACTGGGGGTTCCGAGTACACCGATAGACTCATCTTT
>NA|TRDJ1|TRDV1|NA
CALGAFYVPWRGGDKLIF
TGTGCCCTTGGGGCGTTTTACGTGCCCTGGCGAGGAGGCGATAAACTCATCTTT
>NA|TRDJ1|TRDV1|TRDD3
CALGEFLPRVLGTTDKLIF
TGTGCTCTTGGGGAATTTCTCCCCCGAGTACTGGGGACTACCGATAAACTCATCTTT
>few|TRDJ1|TRDV1|TRDD2
CALGPRQSLPTEDSDKLIF
TGTGCTCTTGGGCCACGCCAAAGCCTTCCTACAGAGGATAGTGATAAACTCATCTTT
>few|TRDJ1|TRDV1|TRDD3
CALGAIRLYWGILGRRRDNTDKLIF
TGTGCTCTTGGGGCCATACGCCTTTACTGGGGGATACTAGGCCGACGAAGGGACAACACCGATAAACTCATCTTT
>NA|TRDJ1|TRDV1|NA
CALGERTTDKLIF
TGTGCTCTTGGGGAGCGGACCACCGATAAACTCATCTTT
>NA|TRDJ1|TRDV1|TRDD3
CALGDRMPWGFPAGLIF
TGTGCTCTTGGGGATCGCATGCCCTGGGGGTTCCCCGCGGGACTCATCTTT
>NA|TRDJ1|TRDV1|TRDD3
CALGPPSPPIPGGYAVPDKLIF
TGTGCTCTTGGGCCCCCTTCCCCACCCATTCCTGGGGGATACGCGGTGCCGGATAAACTCATCTTT
>few|TRDJ1|TRDV1|NA
CALGTSPTTKGPRRYTDKLIF
TGTGCTCTTGGGACCTCCCCTACTACGAAAGGCCCTAGGAGGTACACCGATAAACTCATCTTT
>few|TRDJ1|TRDV1|NA
CALGEPYGRYTDKLIF
TGTGCTCTTGGGGAACCTTACGGGCGATACACCGATAAACTCATCTTT
>NA|TRDJ1|TRDV1|TRDD3
CALGEEVGRSGGYLEDTDKLIF
TGTGCTCTTGGGGAGGAAGTGGGAAGAAGTGGGGGATACTTAGAGGACACCGATAAACTCATCTTT
>NA|TRDJ1|TRDV1|TRDD3
CALGSRLPTTLGDTYTDKLIF
TGTGCTCTTGGGAGCCGCCTTCCTACTACGCTGGGGGATACGTACACCGATAAACTCATCTTT
>NA|TRDJ3|TRDV2|NA
CACDGPKSTLDEMFF
TGTGCCTGTGACGGCCCAAAATCCACCTTGGATGAAATGTTTTTC
>few|TRDJ1|TRDV1|NA
CALGAPLDTLSHFYTDKLIF
TGTGCTCTTGGGGCCCCTTTGGATACCCTATCCCATTTTTACACCGATAAACTCATCTTT
>NA|TRDJ1|TRDV1|TRDD3
CALVLRGYVGDKLIF
TGTGCTCTCGTACTAAGGGGATACGTCGGCGATAAACTCATCTTT
>NA|TRDJ1|TRDV1|TRDD3
CALGAFHKDPFPRVRTPTGGLGTDKLIF
TGTGCTCTTGGGGCCTTTCACAAAGATCCCTTCCCCCGAGTGAGAACTCCTACTGGGGGATTGGGGACCGATAAACTCATCTTT
>NA|TRDJ1|TRDV1|TRDD3
CALGELPLRRDWGIYTDKLIF
TGTGCTCTTGGGGAACTGCCCCTACGGCGGGACTGGGGGATATACACCGATAAACTCATCTTT
>few|TRDJ1|TRDV1|TRDD3
CALGETTGDTGRYTDKLIF
TGTGCTCTTGGGGAGACTACGGGGGATACGGGGAGGTACACCGATAAACTCATCTTT
>few|TRDJ1|TRDV1|TRDD3
CALGPTRPSSATGGYAPDKLIF
TGTGCTCTTGGGCCTACTCGGCCTTCCTCTGCAACTGGGGGATACGCGCCCGATAAACTCATCTTT
>once|TRDJ1|TRDV1|NA
CALGDPLPTIRISLADKLIF
TGTGCTCTTGGGGATCCCCTCCCCACAATCCGTATTTCCCTCGCCGATAAACTCATCTTT
>NA|TRDJ1|TRDV1|NA
CALGERTYWFRTDKLIF
TGTGCTCTTGGGGAACGCACGTACTGGTTTCGGACCGATAAACTCATCTTT
>few|TRDJ1|TRDV1|TRDD3
CALGEPRFILGDTDKLIF
TGTGCTCTTGGGGAACCCCGTTTCATACTGGGGGATACCGATAAACTCATCTTT
>few|TRDJ1|TRDV1|TRDD3
CALGDPMRTTGVPPRALIF
TGTGCTCTTGGGGACCCCATGCGTACAACTGGGGTCCCTCCCCGGGCGCTCATCTTT
>few|TRDJ1|TRDV2|TRDD3
CACDTDPGGSNKLIF
TGTGCCTGTGACACCGATCCTGGGGGATCCAATAAACTCATCTTT
>NA|TRDJ1|TRDV1|TRDD3
CALGELPTTGGYPDKLIF
TGTGCTCTTGGGGAACTTCCCACTACTGGGGGATACCCCGATAAACTCATCTTT
>NA|TRDJ3|TRDV2|TRDD3
CACDTVKSEVTGGYLKSWGPRQMFF
TGTGCCTGTGACACTGTAAAATCGGAGGTGACTGGGGGATATCTAAAGTCCTGGGGCCCCCGACAGATGTTTTTC
>few|TRDJ1|TRDV1|NA
CALGERGPVHIYTDKLIF
TGTGCTCTTGGGGAACGTGGCCCCGTTCACATCTACACCGATAAACTCATCTTT
>NA|TRDJ1|TRDV1|NA
CALGEQPISYIMLRMVDTLYTDKLIF
TGTGCTCTTGGGGAACAACCAATCTCCTACATAATGCTTAGGATGGTAGATACCCTGTACACCGATAAACTCATCTTT
>NA|TRDJ1|TRDV1|NA
CALGVGKNRLALSGYYTDKLIF
TGTGCTCTTGGGGTGGGTAAAAACCGCCTTGCTTTGTCAGGCTATTACACCGATAAACTCATCTTT
>few|TRDJ1|TRDV1|TRDD2
CALGDPLAFLRPLARTYADKLIF
TGTGCTCTTGGGGATCCATTGGCCTTCCTACGACCGCTAGCCAGGACTTACGCCGATAAACTCATCTTT
>NA|TRDJ1|TRDV1|TRDD3
CALGEGVSLGDNELDKLIF
TGTGCTCTTGGGGAAGGAGTTTCACTGGGGGATAACGAATTGGATAAACTCATCTTT
>NA|TRDJ1|TRDV1|TRDD3
CALGEHGYYWGIKGDPSDKLIF
TGTGCTCTTGGGGAACACGGCTACTACTGGGGGATAAAGGGGGACCCCTCCGATAAACTCATCTTT
>NA|TRDJ1|TRDV1|TRDD3
CALGTQRGGYGGGRYTDKLIF
TGTGCTCTTGGGACCCAAAGGGGGGGATACGGGGGTGGTAGGTACACCGATAAACTCATCTTT